This T cell receptor (beta chain) emerged from a study of blood T cell repertoires in COVID-19. CDR3 size: 19 residues. V lost 3 bases, J lost 0 bases, and 18 bases lay in between. Germline CDR1 is MNHNS and CDR2 is SASEGT. Clones were read by immunoSEQ multiplex PCR, and TCRdb kept only the in-frame ones, dropping some. The sample yields 140,000 or so clones, approximately 91% seen once. This receptor was identified in a man between 65 and 85 years old with acute or convalescent COVID-19. Material for sequencing was peripheral blood. The V gene is TRBV6-1, the J gene TRBJ1-6, with D tentatively TRBD1 (5 bases). CDR3 DNA sequence: TGTGCCAGCAGTGAGGGGCGTGTTGCTTTGAGCTCCTATAATTCACCCCTCCACTTT. This sequence encodes CASSEGRVALSSYNSPLHF.